Reported below is one TCR beta chain. What antigen it recognizes has not been identified. Base qualities are not provided; no much larger clone lies one nucleotide away. Library prep was done by PCR. Sequencing took place on an Illumina HiSeq 2500. TCR libraries were prepared with molecular barcoding, using unique molecular identifiers to normalize TCRbeta repertoire quantification. TCRdb took the public reads, trimmed them with fastp at Q25, ran MiXCR for clone calling and kept in-frame beta chains. Identical CDR3 proteins give one entry, which carries the most common genes and DNA. In this sample the table shows roughly 570,000 distinct CDR3 sequences, 27% of which occur a single time. About 35% of the sample is in the top ten clones. This record belongs to a study of T-cell reconstitution after alpha-beta-depleted transplantation in children (dated by TCRdb to the mid-2010s). Regarding the complete study: Using TCR repertoire profiling, the study quantitatively followed how T-cell immune reconstitution unfolded in children after TCRalphabeta/CD19-depleted allogeneic hematopoietic cell transplantation.

Results the study describes overall, beyond this receptor: Over the following months the frequencies of hyperexpanded clones went down, and after one year T-cell counts and TCRbeta diversity were mostly credited to newly produced T cells. In some patients, high TCRbeta diversity at day 60 was attributed to recipient T cells and intrathymic progenitors that had survived conditioning. The apparently early recovery of alphabetaT-cell counts about two months after transplant reportedly depended on only several hundred rapidly expanded clones that came from non-depleted graft cells.

According to the study, the label for this sample's treatment or condition signals: allogeneic hematopoietic cell transplantation with graft depleted of TCRalphabeta T cells and CD19 B cells. The children who served as transplant recipients had been given grafts of TCRalphabeta/CD19-depleted allogeneic hematopoietic cells. Sequences were derived from PBMCs, sampled before TCRalphabeta/CD19-depleted stem cell transplant. This clonotype originated in a boy younger than two with Wiskott-Aldrich syndrome, due to receive a stem cell transplant.

CDR3 loop: CSARTGQGAREQFF. At the DNA level, the sequence is TGCAGTGCTAGAACGGGACAGGGGGCTCGGGAGCAGTTCTTC. The chain employs TRBV20-1 and TRBJ2-1, with 12 bases matching TRBD1. The CDR3 measures 14 amino acids from cysteine to phenylalanine. Only CDR3 DNA is held: 42 bases, read in frame from base 1. CDR1 DFQATT and CDR2 SNEGSKA were looked up in the germline V gene (reference sequence). V is pruned by 2 bases and J by 10 bases, leaving 6 bases of the junction without a gene match.